Below are 24 T cell receptor beta chains sequenced from a single sample in a study of cytomegalovirus exposure and HLA in healthy donors. The PCR employed 60 Vbeta primers together with 13 Jbeta primers. Some clones are missing from TCRdb's copy, which holds only in-frame ones; the method was immunoSEQ multiplex PCR. The sample carries 150,000 to 200,000 clones, around 79% recorded once. Sequenced input: PBMCs. The receptors were gathered from a woman in her forties or fifties in good health and CMV-seronegative.

This clone came up a few times. The V and J genes are TRBV2 and TRBJ1-2; 10 positions agree with TRBD1. After removal of 0 bases from V and 5 bases from J, the junction contained 6 bases not matched to a gene. CDR3 length: 16 amino acids. CDR1 is SNHLY, CDR2 FYNNEI, per germline. The CDR3 region has the DNA TGTGCCAGCAGTGAAGCGAGGACAGGGGGAAGTTATGGCTACACCTTC. It is translated as CASSEARTGGSYGYTF.

The chain is built from TRBV15 and TRBJ2-1, with 7 bases that match TRBD1. In germline, CDR1 is LNHNV, CDR2 YYDKDF (reference sequence). The ends lost 6 bases at V and 7 bases at J; junction bases unmatched: 12. CDR3 size: 15 residues. The CDR3 here is CATSIRDRPRNEQFF. CDR3 coding DNA: TGTGCCACCAGTATCCGGGACAGACCTCGGAATGAGCAGTTCTTC.

This sequence joins TRBV6-5 and TRBJ1-2; 8 positions agree with TRBD1. The trim removed 2 bases at V and 13 bases at J, leaving 6 bases unmatched. CDR3 length equals 12 residues. Germline CDR1 MNHEY, CDR2 SVGAGI. In nucleotides, the CDR3 is TGTGCCAGCAGTTACCCCGGACAGGGCCCCACCTTC. Its translation is CASSYPGQGPTF.

The genes are TRBV28 and TRBJ2-4; TRBD1 is a possible D gene (6 bases). This CDR3 comprises 15 residues. The germline CDR1 and CDR2 sequences are MDHEN and SYDVKM. V shed 11 bases and J shed 0 bases, with 17 bases lying between them. The CDR3 spells CAVNSGALAKNIQYF. Here the CDR3 DNA reads TGTGCCGTAAATTCAGGGGCCCTAGCCAAAAACATTCAGTACTTC.

The rearrangement joins TRBV5-1 to TRBJ1-4; D possibly corresponds to TRBD1 (6 bases). The CDR3 loop spans 16 amino acids. Germline-derived CDR1 and CDR2 are SGHRS and YFSETQ. Trimming removed 1 base from V and 8 bases from J, with 18 bases in between. CDR3 DNA sequence: TGCGCCAGCAGCTTGCCTGCAGGGGTACAAGGGGAAAAACTGTTTTTT. Its protein is CASSLPAGVQGEKLFF.

This chain connects TRBV27 to TRBJ1-4, with TRBD1 matching 9 bases. The V and J ends lost 5 bases and 0 bases, in that order; junction bases with no gene match: 4. Germline V gives CDR1 MNHEY, CDR2 SMNVEV (reference sequence). This CDR3 contains 16 residues. The CDR3 loop is CASSPGTGTTNEKLFF. The DNA for the CDR3 is TGTGCCAGCAGTCCGGGGACAGGGACAACTAATGAAAAACTGTTTTTT.

The count of this clone is one. This sequence joins TRBV2 and TRBJ1-5; D is unresolved. CDR1 and CDR2 from the germline V gene are SNHLY and FYNNEI. V lost 4 bases and J 0 bases, leaving 10 bases between the germline ends. The CDR3 sequence is 15 residues long. CDR3 protein: CASSVNIYSNQPQHF. In DNA, the CDR3 is TGTGCCAGCAGTGTAAACATTTATAGCAATCAGCCCCAGCATTTT.

The gene calls are TRBV2 and TRBJ2-3; 7 bases are a match to TRBD1. From germline, CDR1 is SNHLY and CDR2 FYNNEI. V lost 4 bases and J lost 6; bases outside the gene matches: 19. This CDR3 contains 18 residues. Here the CDR3 reads CASSGLQTPTGWEDTQYF. In nucleotides, the CDR3 is TGTGCCAGCAGTGGCCTCCAGACCCCGACAGGGTGGGAGGATACGCAGTATTTT.

The chain has TRBV6-6 and TRBJ2-7; the match to TRBD2 covers 13 bases. The CDR3 length is 14 residues. V lost 7 bases and J lost 6; bases outside the gene matches: 6. Germline V gene lookup returns CDR1 MNHNY and CDR2 SVGAGI (reference sequence). The CDR3 coding sequence is TGTGCCAGCACCCACGGGACTAGCGGGATCGAGCAGTACTTC. Translating gives CASTHGTSGIEQYF.

There are a few counts of this clone. This chain links TRBV29-1 with TRBJ1-3; D unresolved. The V gene's germline CDR1 is SQVTM and CDR2 ANQGSEA. CDR3 length: 12 amino acids. Trimming cost V 6 bases and J 1 base, with 7 bases left between them. The CDR3 DNA is TGCAGCGTGAGGGTATCTGGAAACACCATATATTTT. Protein product: CSVRVSGNTIYF.

The chain combines TRBV7-2 with TRBJ1-3, with a weak D call TRBD1 (6 bases). Germline assignment: CDR1 SGHTA and CDR2 FQGNSA. CDR3 length: 16 amino acids. The V and J ends lost 5 bases and 6 bases respectively, with 20 bases between them. CDR3 coding DNA: TGTGCCAGCAGCCAACAGGGTCAGATTCGGGAAAACACCATATATTTT. This encodes CASSQQGQIRENTIYF.

The V call is TRBV7-2, the J call TRBJ2-3; D not resolved. V was pared by 0 bases and J by 2 bases, with 6 bases between. The CDR3 sequence is 14 residues long. CDR1 is SGHTA and CDR2 is FQGNSA in the germline V gene. For the CDR3, the DNA is TGTGCCAGCAGCTTAGCGGGCCTCACAGATACGCAGTATTTT. Translating gives CASSLAGLTDTQYF.

The chain is built from TRBV28 and TRBJ1-2, with 7 nucleotides matching TRBD1. CDR1 is MDHEN and CDR2 is SYDVKM in the germline V gene. This CDR3 region has 13 residues. V lost 5 bases, J lost 8 bases, and 8 bases stayed unmatched. The CDR3 loop reads CASSLLGQSGYTF. For the CDR3, the DNA is TGTGCCAGCAGTCTATTGGGACAGTCCGGCTACACCTTC.

The chain employs TRBV6-1 and TRBJ1-2, with TRBD1 identical over 10 bases. The CDR3 spans 13 residues. The V segment lost 11 bases and the J segment 7 bases; nucleotides outside the gene matches: 10. Germline-derived CDR1 and CDR2 are MNHNS and SASEGT. The CDR3 protein is CAGRQGALGGYTF. DNA for the CDR3: TGTGCCGGGAGACAGGGGGCGTTAGGTGGCTACACCTTC.

The chain links TRBV11-1 to TRBJ2-7, with D maybe TRBD1 (6 bases). Germline CDR1 is SGHAT and CDR2 is FQDESV (reference sequence). Trimming took off 5 bases at V and 1 base at J, with 18 bases between the two ends. The CDR3 consists of 16 residues. Written as DNA, the CDR3 is TGTGCCAGCAGCAGCCCAACAACAGGGAATTCCTACGAGCAGTACTTC. It specifies CASSSPTTGNSYEQYF.

The chain employs TRBV14 and TRBJ1-6, with 11 nucleotides matching TRBD1. Germline V gene data show CDR1 as SGHDN and CDR2 as FVKESK. V lost 1 base and J lost 6; bases outside the gene matches: 2. This CDR3 region has 16 residues. CDR3 bases: TGTGCCAGCAGCCAAGTGGGACAGGGGGTTAATTCACCCCTCCACTTT. Protein sequence: CASSQVGQGVNSPLHF.

The rearrangement links TRBV7-2 to TRBJ2-2; a weak D match, TRBD1 (6 bases). Germline values: CDR1 SGHTA, CDR2 FQGNSA. Trimming cost V 5 bases and J 1 base, with 11 bases left between them. The CDR3 is made up of 15 amino acids. The CDR3: CASSPARGNTGELFF. CDR3 sequence (DNA): TGTGCCAGCAGCCCCGCCAGGGGGAACACCGGGGAGCTGTTTTTT. Supplemented by reference TRBV7-2 and TRBJ2-2, the full variable domain reads GAGVSQSPSNKVTEKGKDVELRCDPISGHTALYWYRQSLGQGLEFLIYFQGNSAPDKSGLPSDRFSAERTGGSVSTLTIQRTQQEDSAVYLCASSPARGNTGELFFGEGSRLTVL.

This clone was seen a single time. The rearrangement links TRBV6-4 to TRBJ2-1, with 9 bases fitting TRBD2. Trimming at V came to 2 bases and at J to 6 bases, leaving 8 bases not matched to a gene. CDR3 length: 16 residues. Germline V gene data show CDR1 as MRHNA and CDR2 as SNTAGT. The CDR3: CASSDDGLAKGNEQFF. In nucleotides, the CDR3 is TGTGCCAGCAGTGACGATGGACTAGCGAAGGGCAATGAGCAGTTCTTC.

The genes are TRBV6-5 and TRBJ2-4; tentative D call: TRBD1 (6 bases). The V end was cut by 7 bases, the J end by 10 bases, with 17 bases between. CDR1 is MNHEY and CDR2 is SVGAGI in the germline V gene. The CDR3 length is 13 residues. In DNA form, the CDR3 reads TGTGCCAGCACCCCCCCCGGGACACCGATTCAGTACTTC. Translating gives CASTPPGTPIQYF.

The V gene is TRBV30, the J gene TRBJ1-3; possibly TRBD1 for D (5 bases). Germline assignment: CDR1 GTSNPN and CDR2 SVGIG (reference sequence). Trimming cost V 3 bases and J 4 bases, with 10 bases left between them. The CDR3 extends over 13 amino acids. CDR3 DNA sequence: TGTGCCTGGAGAGGGGCGCGGGGAAACACCATATATTTT. Translated, it gives CAWRGARGNTIYF.

V and J are TRBV6-5 and TRBJ1-1; D remains unclear. The CDR3 loop spans 16 amino acids. V lost 0 bases and J 0 bases, leaving 11 bases between the germline ends. CDR1 MNHEY and CDR2 SVGAGI come from the germline V gene. The CDR3: CASSYSTRVMNTEAFF. The CDR3 region has the DNA TGTGCCAGCAGTTACTCGACTAGGGTCATGAACACTGAAGCTTTCTTT.

The chain is built from TRBV5-1 and TRBJ2-1, with a possible D match to TRBD1 (6 bases). This CDR3 has 15 residues. Between the trimmed V and J ends, which lost 5 bases and 0 bases, there was a span of 12 bases. Germline V CDR1 and CDR2: SGHRS, YFSETQ. CDR3 residues: CASRPDRSSYNEQFF. The CDR3 DNA is TGCGCCAGCAGACCCGACAGGAGCTCCTACAATGAGCAGTTCTTC.

The chain carries TRBV5-1 and TRBJ1-2, with TRBD1 as a possible D gene (5 bases). Germline-derived CDR1 and CDR2 are SGHRS and YFSETQ. The CDR3 is 14 residues long. The V and J ends lost 4 bases and 3 bases respectively, with 13 bases between them. This CDR3 reads CASSRPGVDYGYTF. The CDR3 DNA is TGCGCCAGCAGCCGTCCGGGGGTCGACTATGGCTACACCTTC.

The genes are TRBV28 and TRBJ1-1, with D unclear. The CDR3 is 14 residues long. V was shortened by 7 bases and J by 7 bases, with 19 bases between the two germline ends. Germline values: CDR1 MDHEN, CDR2 SYDVKM. CDR3 protein: CASIYKRVTREAFF. The CDR3, as DNA: TGTGCCAGCATCTACAAGCGAGTAACTCGTGAAGCTTTCTTT.